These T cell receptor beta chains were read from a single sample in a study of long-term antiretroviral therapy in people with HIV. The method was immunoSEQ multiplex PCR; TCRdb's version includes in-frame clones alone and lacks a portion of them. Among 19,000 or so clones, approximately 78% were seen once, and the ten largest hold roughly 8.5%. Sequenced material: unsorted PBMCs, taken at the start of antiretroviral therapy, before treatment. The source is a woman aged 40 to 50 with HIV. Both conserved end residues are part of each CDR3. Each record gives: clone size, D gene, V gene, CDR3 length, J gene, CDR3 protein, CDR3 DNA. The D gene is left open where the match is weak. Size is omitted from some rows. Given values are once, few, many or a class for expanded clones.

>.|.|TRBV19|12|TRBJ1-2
CASSGANYGYTF
TGTGCCAGTAGCGGGGCTAACTATGGCTACACCTTC
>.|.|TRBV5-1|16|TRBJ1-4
CASSFNGDPTNEKLFF
TGCGCCAGCAGCTTCAACGGAGACCCAACTAATGAAAAACTGTTTTTT
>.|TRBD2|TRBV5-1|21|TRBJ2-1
CASSLAMGPSGGSSSYNEQFF
TGCGCCAGCAGCTTGGCCATGGGTCCTAGCGGGGGTTCGAGCTCCTACAATGAGCAGTTCTTC
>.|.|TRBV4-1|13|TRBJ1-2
CASNGRGDYGYTF
TGCGCCAGCAACGGGAGGGGGGACTATGGCTACACCTTC
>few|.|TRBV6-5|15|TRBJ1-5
CASSYSRRFLEPQHF
TGTGCCAGCAGTTACTCGCGGCGGTTCCTCGAGCCCCAGCATTTT
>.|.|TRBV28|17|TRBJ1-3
CASSLFAGGKAGNTIYF
TGTGCCAGCAGTTTATTCGCCGGGGGCAAGGCTGGAAACACCATATATTTT
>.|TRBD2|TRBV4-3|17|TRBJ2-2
CASSQDGGGLNTGELFF
TGCGCCAGCAGCCAAGATGGCGGGGGGCTCAACACCGGGGAGCTGTTTTTT
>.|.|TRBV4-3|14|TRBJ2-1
CASSQDFTYNEQFF
TGCGCCAGCAGCCAAGATTTCACCTACAATGAGCAGTTCTTC
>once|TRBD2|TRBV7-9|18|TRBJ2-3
CASSFWRGGTLGVNTQYF
TGTGCCAGCAGCTTTTGGCGGGGGGGCACCCTCGGGGTGAATACGCAGTATTTT
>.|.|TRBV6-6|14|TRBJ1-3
CASSYSPPTGTIYF
TGTGCCAGCAGTTACTCCCCCCCCACGGGCACCATATATTTT
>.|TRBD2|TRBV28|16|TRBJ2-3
CASRSTSGGHTDTQYF
TGTGCCAGCAGATCCACTAGCGGGGGGCACACAGATACGCAGTATTTT
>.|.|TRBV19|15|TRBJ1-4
CASSVPGPINEKLFF
TGTGCCAGTAGTGTCCCGGGACCGATTAATGAAAAACTGTTTTTT
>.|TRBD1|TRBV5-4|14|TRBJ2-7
CASSPGQGRGEQYF
TGTGCCAGCAGCCCGGGACAGGGGCGGGGGGAGCAGTACTTC
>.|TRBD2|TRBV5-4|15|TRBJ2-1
CASSFSGGAYNEQFF
TGTGCCAGCAGCTTTAGCGGGGGGGCCTACAATGAGCAGTTCTTC
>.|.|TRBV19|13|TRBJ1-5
CASSIQVYQPQHF
TGTGCCAGTAGTATCCAGGTCTACCAGCCCCAGCATTTT
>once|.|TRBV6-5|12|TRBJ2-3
CASSPSTDTQYF
TGTGCCAGCAGCCCTTCTACAGATACGCAGTATTTT
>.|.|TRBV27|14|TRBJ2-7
CATGMWGRTYEQYF
TGTGCCACCGGGATGTGGGGACGGACCTACGAGCAGTACTTC
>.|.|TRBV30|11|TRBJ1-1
CAWSPGSEAFF
TGTGCCTGGAGTCCTGGGAGTGAAGCTTTCTTT
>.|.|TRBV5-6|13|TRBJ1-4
CASNAGPNEKLFF
TGTGCCAGCAACGCAGGGCCGAATGAAAAACTGTTTTTT
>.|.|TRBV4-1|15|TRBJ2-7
CASSQEGQGSNEQYF
TGCGCCAGCAGCCAAGAGGGCCAGGGGTCGAACGAGCAGTACTTC
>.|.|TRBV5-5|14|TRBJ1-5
CASSFHRGNQPQHF
TGTGCCAGCAGCTTCCACAGGGGCAATCAGCCCCAGCATTTT
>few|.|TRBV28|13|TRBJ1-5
CASNWGSNQPQHF
TGTGCCAGCAACTGGGGGAGCAATCAGCCCCAGCATTTT
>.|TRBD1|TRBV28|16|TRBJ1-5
CASSLTTGRDSQPQHF
TGTGCCAGCAGTCTAACGACAGGGAGGGATAGTCAGCCCCAGCATTTT
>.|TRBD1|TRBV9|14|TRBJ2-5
CASSAGTGEETQYF
TGTGCCAGCAGCGCCGGGACAGGGGAAGAGACCCAGTACTTC
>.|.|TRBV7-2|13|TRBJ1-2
CASVGARNYGYTF
TGTGCCAGTGTAGGGGCGAGGAACTATGGCTACACCTTC
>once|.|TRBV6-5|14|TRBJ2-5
CASSPPGTWETQYF
TGTGCCAGCAGTCCCCCTGGGACATGGGAGACCCAGTACTTC
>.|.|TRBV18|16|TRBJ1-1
CASSPLLRGGNTEAFF
TGTGCCAGCTCACCACTCCTGAGGGGGGGTAACACTGAAGCTTTCTTT
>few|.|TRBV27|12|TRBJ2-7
CASSIPPGEQYF
TGTGCCAGCAGTATCCCCCCGGGCGAGCAGTACTTC
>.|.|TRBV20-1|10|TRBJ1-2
CSATRAGYTF
TGCAGTGCTACCAGGGCTGGCTACACCTTC
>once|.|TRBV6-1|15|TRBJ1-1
CASSVQTGRANEAFF
TGTGCCAGCAGTGTACAAACAGGGCGGGCGAATGAAGCTTTCTTT
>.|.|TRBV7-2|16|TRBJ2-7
CASSVGGGGKTYEQYF
TGTGCCAGCAGCGTCGGTGGGGGGGGCAAAACCTACGAGCAGTACTTC
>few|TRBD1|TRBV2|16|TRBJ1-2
CASSEAPGGGGYGYTF
TGTGCCAGCAGTGAAGCGCCGGGAGGGGGCGGCTATGGCTACACCTTC
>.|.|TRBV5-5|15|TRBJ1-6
CASSSGIAFGSPLHF
TGTGCCAGCAGCTCCGGCATCGCGTTTGGTTCACCCCTCCACTTT
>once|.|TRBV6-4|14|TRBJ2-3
CASSGPGDSDTQYF
TGTGCCAGCAGTGGGCCCGGGGACTCAGATACGCAGTATTTT
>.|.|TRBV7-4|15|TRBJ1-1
CASSTTGGLNTEAFF
TGTGCCAGCAGCACCACGGGGGGCTTGAACACTGAAGCTTTCTTT
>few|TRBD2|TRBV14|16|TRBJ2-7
CASSQELGLGGLSQYF
TGTGCCAGCAGCCAAGAACTGGGACTAGGCGGTCTTTCGCAGTACTTC
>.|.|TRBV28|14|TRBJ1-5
CASSLRAGDQPQHF
TGTGCCAGCAGTTTAAGGGCGGGGGATCAGCCCCAGCATTTT
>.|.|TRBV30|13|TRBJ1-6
CAWSVQKDSPLHF
TGTGCCTGGAGTGTACAAAAGGATTCACCCCTCCACTTT
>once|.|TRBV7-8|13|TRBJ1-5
CASSLVAGQPQHF
TGTGCCAGCAGCTTAGTAGCAGGTCAGCCCCAGCATTTT
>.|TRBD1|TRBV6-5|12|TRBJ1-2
CASSAGTAGYTF
TGTGCCAGCAGCGCCGGGACAGCAGGCTACACCTTC
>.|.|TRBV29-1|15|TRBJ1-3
CSVFGTANSGNTIYF
TGCAGCGTTTTCGGTACAGCAAACTCTGGAAACACCATATATTTT
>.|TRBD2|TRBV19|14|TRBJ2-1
CASSSGGGYNEQFF
TGTGCCAGTAGTAGCGGGGGGGGTTACAATGAGCAGTTCTTC
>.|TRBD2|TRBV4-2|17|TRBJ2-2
CASSQDPSGGAGGELFF
TGTGCCAGCAGCCAAGATCCGAGCGGGGGGGCCGGCGGGGAGCTGTTTTTT
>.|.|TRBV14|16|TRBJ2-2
CASSQVPRRRGGELFF
TGTGCCAGCAGCCAAGTCCCCCGTCGTAGGGGGGGGGAGCTGTTTTTT
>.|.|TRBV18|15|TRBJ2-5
CASLYRVDLQETQYF
TGTGCCAGCCTCTACCGGGTGGATCTACAAGAGACCCAGTACTTC
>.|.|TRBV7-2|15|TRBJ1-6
CASRIEVQSNSPLHF
TGTGCCAGCAGAATTGAGGTCCAAAGTAATTCACCCCTCCACTTT